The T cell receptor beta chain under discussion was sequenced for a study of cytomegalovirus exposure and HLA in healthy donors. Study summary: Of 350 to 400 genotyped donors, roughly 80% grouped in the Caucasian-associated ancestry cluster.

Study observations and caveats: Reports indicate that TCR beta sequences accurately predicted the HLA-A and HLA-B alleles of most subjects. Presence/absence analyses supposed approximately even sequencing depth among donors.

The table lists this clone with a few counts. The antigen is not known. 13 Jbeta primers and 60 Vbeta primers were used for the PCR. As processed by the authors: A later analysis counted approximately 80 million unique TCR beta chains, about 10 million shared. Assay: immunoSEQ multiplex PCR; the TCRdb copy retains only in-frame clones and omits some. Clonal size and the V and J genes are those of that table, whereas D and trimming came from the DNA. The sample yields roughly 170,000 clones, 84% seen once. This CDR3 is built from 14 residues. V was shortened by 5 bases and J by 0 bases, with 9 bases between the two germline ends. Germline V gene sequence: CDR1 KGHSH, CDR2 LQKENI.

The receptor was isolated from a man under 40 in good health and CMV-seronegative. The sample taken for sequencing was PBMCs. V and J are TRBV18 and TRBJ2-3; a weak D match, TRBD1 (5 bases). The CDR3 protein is CASSTTVSTDTQYF. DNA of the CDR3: TGTGCCAGCTCAACGACAGTTAGCACAGATACGCAGTATTTT.